These 9 T cell receptor beta chains were all obtained from the same sample, sequenced in a study of cytomegalovirus exposure and HLA in healthy donors. The PCR ran on 60 Vbeta and 13 Jbeta primers. Using immunoSEQ multiplex PCR, the repertoire was profiled, and TCRdb retains in-frame clones only, with some absent. This repertoire shows about 300,000 clones, roughly 90% found once; its top ten account for 3.5% to 4.5%. The sample comprised PBMCs. The receptors derive from a man aged 40-49 years in good health and CMV-seropositive.

This clone appeared a single time. The chain recombines TRBV9 with TRBJ2-7, with D possibly matching TRBD2 (5 bases). Trimming cost V 0 bases and J 3 bases, with 10 bases left between them. The length of the CDR3 is 14 residues. Germline CDR1 is SGDLS and CDR2 is YYNGEE. The CDR3 DNA follows: TGTGCCAGCAGCGTAGATCCGGGGAGCTACGAGCAGTACTTC. Translation: CASSVDPGSYEQYF.

The chain carries TRBV19 and TRBJ2-1; TRBD2 matches 14 bases. J lost 6 bases, V lost 7 bases, and 5 bases had no gene match. Per germline, CDR1 LNHDA and CDR2 SQIVND (reference sequence). This CDR3 spans 15 amino acids. The CDR3 spells CASTYGTSGSNEQFF. The DNA of the CDR3 is TGTGCCAGTACCTACGGGACTAGCGGGAGCAATGAGCAGTTCTTC. Combining the CDR3 with reference TRBV19 and TRBJ2-1 gives the whole variable domain DGGITQSPKYLFRKEGQNVTLSCEQNLNHDAMYWYRQDPGQGLRLIYYSQIVNDFQKGDIAEGYSVSREKKESFPLTVTSAQKNPTAFYLCASTYGTSGSNEQFFGPGTRLTVL.

This chain joins TRBV19 and TRBJ2-3; 7 bases match TRBD2. Germline values: CDR1 LNHDA, CDR2 SQIVND (reference sequence). V lost 5 bases and J lost 2; bases outside the gene matches: 7. CDR3 length equals 15 residues. CDR3 region: CASSFSSGLTDTQYF. CDR3 nucleotide sequence: TGTGCCAGTAGTTTTTCTAGCGGACTCACAGATACGCAGTATTTT.

The rearrangement uses TRBV18 and TRBJ2-7; possibly TRBD2 for D (6 bases). The germline gives CDR1 KGHSH, CDR2 LQKENI. Trimming removed 8 bases at V and 3 bases at J, with 23 bases between. This CDR3 has 16 amino acids. The CDR3 nucleotides are TGTGCCAGCGCGCGGGACCAACGCCGAAAACTCTACGAGCAGTACTTC. Protein: CASARDQRRKLYEQYF.

This chain uses TRBV27 with TRBJ2-1; tentative D call: TRBD1 (5 bases). V gave up 2 bases and J gave up 0 bases, with 8 bases separating them. The germline V gene has CDR1 MNHEY and CDR2 SMNVEV (reference sequence). The CDR3 is 15 amino acids. The DNA of the CDR3 is TGTGCCAGCAGTTTACGCAGGGACTCCTACAATGAGCAGTTCTTC. Translating it yields CASSLRRDSYNEQFF.

This clone appeared a single time. The rearrangement joins TRBV6-1 to TRBJ1-2; no reliable D call. Germline V gene lookup returns CDR1 MNHNS and CDR2 SASEGT. Trimming removed 1 base from V and 1 base from J, with 10 bases in between. The CDR3 covers 15 residues. The CDR3 protein is CASSEVPRINYGYTF. CDR3 sequence (DNA): TGTGCCAGCAGTGAAGTCCCGAGGATTAACTATGGCTACACCTTC.

This clone was recorded only once. This chain links TRBV27 with TRBJ2-7, with 9 positions matching TRBD1. Germline assignment: CDR1 MNHEY and CDR2 SMNVEV (reference sequence). This CDR3 is built from 15 residues. Trimming removed 6 bases from V and 5 bases from J; junction bases left unmatched: 11. The chain's CDR3 is CASREYRGLINEQYF. The CDR3 DNA reads TGTGCCAGCAGGGAGTACAGGGGGCTTATAAACGAGCAGTACTTC.

Remarks on this clone: Its ends do not fully match the called genes, so a read error is possible. The gene calls are TRBV7-9 and TRBJ1-4; 11 bases match TRBD1. Germline V lookup: CDR1 SEHNR, CDR2 FQNEAQ (reference sequence). CDR3 size: 15 residues. The CDR3 nucleotides are TGTTCCAGCAGCCCAGGACAGGGGGCCGTTGAAAAACTGTTTTTT. Amino acids: CSSSPGQGAVEKLFF. Variable domain in full (rest from reference TRBV7-9 and TRBJ1-4): DTGVSQNPRHKITKRGQNVTFRCDPISEHNRLYWYRQTLGQGPEFLTYFQNEAQLEKSRLLSDRFSAERPKGSFSTLEIQRTEQGDSAMYLCSSSPGQGAVEKLFFGSGTQLSVL.

V is TRBV29-1 and J is TRBJ2-1; 10 nucleotides align to TRBD1. The CDR3 length is 15 residues. Trimming removed 3 bases from V and 7 bases from J; junction bases left unmatched: 9. From germline, CDR1 is SQVTM and CDR2 ANQGSEA. The CDR3 DNA follows: TGCAGCGTTGACGACAGGGGGCGCGAAGTTAATGAGCAGTTCTTC. Translation gives CSVDDRGREVNEQFF.